This T cell receptor (beta chain) was sequenced during a study of OX40 agonist ivuxolimab in advanced cancers. Trimming shortened V by 1 base and J by 1 base, and 10 bases separated the two germline ends. This CDR3 region has 15 residues. Germline CDR1 is SGHRS and CDR2 is YFSETQ. Using immunoSEQ multiplex PCR, the repertoire was profiled, and TCRdb retains in-frame clones only, with some absent. The sample consists of about 49,000 clones, about 80% of them appearing once. This clone has just one count. Its specificity is not known. Study results and caveats: CD8+ T cells were the subset that, on average, had more expanded clones than CD4+.

The material sequenced was CD4+ or CD8+ T cells sorted from blood, taken in a trial of the OX40 agonist ivuxolimab. The receptor comes from an adult with an advanced solid tumor such as melanoma, head and neck, liver or kidney cancer. The chain recombines TRBV5-1 with TRBJ2-3, with D perhaps matching TRBD2 (5 bases). The CDR3 region has the DNA TGCGCCAGCAGCTTGACCGGGGATCGCACAGATACGCAGTATTTT. The encoded protein is CASSLTGDRTDTQYF.